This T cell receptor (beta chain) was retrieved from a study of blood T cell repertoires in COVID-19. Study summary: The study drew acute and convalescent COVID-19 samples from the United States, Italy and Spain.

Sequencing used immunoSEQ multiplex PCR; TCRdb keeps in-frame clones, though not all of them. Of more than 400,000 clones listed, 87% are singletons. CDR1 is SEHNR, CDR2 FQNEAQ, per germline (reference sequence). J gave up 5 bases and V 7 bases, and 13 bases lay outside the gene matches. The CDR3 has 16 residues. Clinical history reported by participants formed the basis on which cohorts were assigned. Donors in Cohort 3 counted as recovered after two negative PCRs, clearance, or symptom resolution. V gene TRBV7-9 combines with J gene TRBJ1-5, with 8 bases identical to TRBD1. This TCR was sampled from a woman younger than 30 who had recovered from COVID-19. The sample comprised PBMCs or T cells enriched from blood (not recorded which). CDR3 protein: CASIHPQGVSHQPQHF. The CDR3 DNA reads TGTGCCAGCATCCATCCACAGGGGGTGTCCCATCAGCCCCAGCATTTT.